Listed below are T cell receptor beta chains from one sample, sequenced in a study of PD-1 blockade in classical Hodgkin lymphoma. Sequencing was performed with immunoSEQ multiplex PCR; in TCRdb, only in-frame clones are kept and a portion is missing. The data hold approximately 20,000 clones, with around 80% observed a single time. The sequenced sample was peripheral blood mononuclear cells (PBMCs), obtained before the fourth cycle of nivolumab. Receptor source: a human donor with classical Hodgkin lymphoma. Both conserved end residues are part of each CDR3. D genes are given only for firm matches. Clone size is shown for a subset of rows, as once, few, many or a class of expanded clone.

J: TRBJ1-1
V: TRBV6-5
D: NA
size: NA
DNA: TGTGCCAGCAGTTATTCGAAGTTATTCGACACTGAAGCTTTCTTT
CDR3: CASSYSKLFDTEAFF

J: TRBJ1-6
V: TRBV5-1
D: TRBD1
size: NA
DNA: TGCGCCAGCAGCTTACAGGGGGAAGGGTTACCCCTCCACTTT
CDR3: CASSLQGEGLPLHF

J: TRBJ1-3
V: TRBV4-2
D: NA
size: NA
DNA: TGTGCCAGCAGCCTGACAGGCGGTAGCTCTGGAAACACCATATATTTT
CDR3: CASSLTGGSSGNTIYF

J: TRBJ2-1
V: TRBV7-9
D: NA
size: NA
DNA: TGTGCCAGCAGCTTAGCCGAAAGCTCCTACAATGAGCAGTTCTTC
CDR3: CASSLAESSYNEQFF

J: TRBJ2-7
V: TRBV13
D: TRBD2
size: NA
DNA: TGTGCCAGCAGCTCTAGCGGGAGGGCCTCCGAGCAGTACTTC
CDR3: CASSSSGRASEQYF

J: TRBJ2-1
V: TRBV5-4
D: NA
size: NA
DNA: TGTGCCAGCAGCTTGGGTGGCCACAGCTCCTACAATGAGCAGTTCTTC
CDR3: CASSLGGHSSYNEQFF

J: TRBJ2-1
V: TRBV5-6
D: TRBD1
size: NA
DNA: TGTGCCAGCAGCTCAACCGGGACAGGGGTATCATACTACAATGAGCAGTTCTTC
CDR3: CASSSTGTGVSYYNEQFF

J: TRBJ1-4
V: TRBV9
D: TRBD1
size: NA
DNA: TGTGCCAGCAGCGTAGGAGGAGGGGGCTGGGGTGAAAAACTGTTTTTT
CDR3: CASSVGGGGWGEKLFF

J: TRBJ2-6
V: TRBV7-2
D: NA
size: NA
DNA: TGTGCCAGCAGCTCACAGGGACTCTCTGGGGCCAACGTCCTGACTTTC
CDR3: CASSSQGLSGANVLTF

J: TRBJ1-1
V: TRBV6-1
D: NA
size: NA
DNA: TGTGCCAGCAGGCCCCCCTGGGGGAGCACTGAAGCTTTCTTT
CDR3: CASRPPWGSTEAFF

J: TRBJ2-3
V: TRBV19
D: TRBD2
size: few
DNA: TGTGCCAGTAGTAGGATAGGACTAGGGGACACAGATACGCAGTATTTT
CDR3: CASSRIGLGDTDTQYF

J: TRBJ2-1
V: TRBV19
D: TRBD2
size: few
DNA: TGTGCCAGTAGTCCCAGACTAGCGGGAGCGCATGAGCAGTTCTTC
CDR3: CASSPRLAGAHEQFF

J: TRBJ2-2
V: TRBV5-6
D: TRBD2
size: NA
DNA: TGTGCCAGCAGCAAGAGGGTAGCGGGGGGCACCGGGGAGCTGTTTTTT
CDR3: CASSKRVAGGTGELFF

J: TRBJ1-6
V: TRBV30
D: NA
size: NA
DNA: TGTGCCATACGAAGACACGCGACAGGAGCCCGCAATTCACCCCTCCACTTT
CDR3: CAIRRHATGARNSPLHF

J: TRBJ1-1
V: TRBV4-1
D: NA
size: once
DNA: TGCGCCAGCAGCCAAGTGGGCCGGGCAAGGAGGGACACTGAAGCTTTCTTT
CDR3: CASSQVGRARRDTEAFF

J: TRBJ1-5
V: TRBV5-6
D: TRBD1
size: NA
DNA: TGTGCCAGCAGCAAGACAGGGCGATATCAGCCCCAGCATTTT
CDR3: CASSKTGRYQPQHF

J: TRBJ2-7
V: TRBV7-9
D: TRBD2
size: NA
DNA: TGTGCCAGCAGCCCCCCCGGCTTTGGGACTAGCGGGCCCTACGAGCAGTACTTC
CDR3: CASSPPGFGTSGPYEQYF

J: TRBJ2-2
V: TRBV2
D: TRBD2
size: few
DNA: TGTGCCAGCACTCTGACTAGCGGGGGGGTGAACACCGGGGAGCTGTTTTTT
CDR3: CASTLTSGGVNTGELFF

J: TRBJ1-6
V: TRBV9
D: TRBD1
size: NA
DNA: TGTGCCAGCAGCGTTCCCGGGGGGACAGGAGATTCACCCCTCCACTTT
CDR3: CASSVPGGTGDSPLHF

J: TRBJ1-1
V: TRBV19
D: TRBD1
size: NA
DNA: TGTGCCAGCTCGTCCGGGACAGGGAACACTGAAGCTTTCTTT
CDR3: CASSSGTGNTEAFF

J: TRBJ2-1
V: TRBV19
D: TRBD1
size: NA
DNA: TGTGCCACTGCGGACAGGGTAAGGTATGAGCAGTTCTTC
CDR3: CATADRVRYEQFF

J: TRBJ1-2
V: TRBV4-3
D: NA
size: NA
DNA: TGCGCCAGCAGCCAAGACTGGGGGGCCCCTGACTATGGCTACACCTTC
CDR3: CASSQDWGAPDYGYTF

J: TRBJ2-1
V: TRBV19
D: TRBD2
size: once
DNA: TGTGCCAGTAGTGTCGGCGGGCGGGGGGGCTGGAATGAGCAGTTCTTC
CDR3: CASSVGGRGGWNEQFF

J: TRBJ2-3
V: TRBV4-1
D: TRBD2
size: few
DNA: TGCGCCAGCAGCCAAGAGAAACCCGGACTAGCGGGGGGGTTCACAGATACGCAGTATTTT
CDR3: CASSQEKPGLAGGFTDTQYF

J: TRBJ2-1
V: TRBV27
D: TRBD2
size: NA
DNA: TGTGCCAGCAGTTCTAGCGGGAGGGCAAACAATGAGCAGTTCTTC
CDR3: CASSSSGRANNEQFF

J: TRBJ2-2
V: TRBV6-5
D: NA
size: NA
DNA: TGTGCCAGCAGTTACGACCCAGGGTTCACCGGGGAGCTGTTTTTT
CDR3: CASSYDPGFTGELFF

J: TRBJ2-5
V: TRBV11-2
D: NA
size: NA
DNA: TGTGCCAGCAGCGGTTGGAGGGGCCAAGAGACCCAGTACTTC
CDR3: CASSGWRGQETQYF

J: TRBJ1-4
V: TRBV6-6
D: NA
size: NA
DNA: TGTGCCAGCAGTTACCGTGAAAAACTGTTTTTT
CDR3: CASSYREKLFF

J: TRBJ2-5
V: TRBV18
D: TRBD1
size: NA
DNA: TGTGCCAGCTCATACGGAGGACAGGGGGAGACCCAGTACTTC
CDR3: CASSYGGQGETQYF

J: TRBJ2-3
V: TRBV5-1
D: NA
size: NA
DNA: TGCGCCAGCAGCTTGGGTGCGGGCCGCGGCACAGATACGCAGTATTTT
CDR3: CASSLGAGRGTDTQYF

J: TRBJ1-1
V: TRBV27
D: TRBD1
size: NA
DNA: TGTGCCAGCAGTTTAACAGGGGGAGTTACTGAAGCTTTCTTT
CDR3: CASSLTGGVTEAFF

J: TRBJ1-2
V: TRBV7-2
D: NA
size: NA
DNA: TGTGCCAGCAGCTTGCAGCTAAACTATGGCTACACCTTC
CDR3: CASSLQLNYGYTF

J: TRBJ2-4
V: TRBV7-9
D: NA
size: NA
DNA: TGTGCCAGCAGCTTATCTGAGTCAGCCAAAAACATTCAGTACTTC
CDR3: CASSLSESAKNIQYF

J: TRBJ1-3
V: TRBV6-5
D: NA
size: NA
DNA: TGTGCCAGCAGTTACTTGAACACCATATATTTT
CDR3: CASSYLNTIYF

J: TRBJ2-7
V: TRBV6-6
D: NA
size: NA
DNA: TGTGCCAGCACCGATCCGGCAGGGGAATACGAGCAGTACTTC
CDR3: CASTDPAGEYEQYF

J: TRBJ2-5
V: TRBV6-6
D: NA
size: NA
DNA: TGTGCCAGCCGGGGATCCCAAGAGACCCAGTACTTC
CDR3: CASRGSQETQYF

J: TRBJ2-6
V: TRBV5-4
D: NA
size: few
DNA: TGTGCCAGCAGCTTGGGTTGGAAGGTCTCTGGGGCCAACGTCCTGACTTTC
CDR3: CASSLGWKVSGANVLTF

J: TRBJ1-5
V: TRBV6-6
D: TRBD1
size: NA
DNA: TGTGCCACCCAGGGGGGGTTAGGCAATCAGCCCCAGCATTTT
CDR3: CATQGGLGNQPQHF

J: TRBJ1-2
V: TRBV19
D: NA
size: NA
DNA: TGTGCCAGTAGTATCCTCAGGGGATTCGGCTATGGCTACACCTTC
CDR3: CASSILRGFGYGYTF

J: TRBJ2-2
V: TRBV9
D: NA
size: few
DNA: TGTGCCAGCAGCGTGGGACTCCCCGGCGGGGAGCTGTTTTTT
CDR3: CASSVGLPGGELFF

J: TRBJ2-3
V: TRBV7-2
D: NA
size: NA
DNA: TGTGCCAGCAGCACACGGCGGGGTGGCGATACGCAGTATTTT
CDR3: CASSTRRGGDTQYF

J: TRBJ2-5
V: TRBV25-1
D: NA
size: NA
DNA: TGTGCCAGCTCATTCACTCGGGAGACCCAGTACTTC
CDR3: CASSFTRETQYF

J: TRBJ2-1
V: TRBV6-6
D: NA
size: NA
DNA: TGTGCCAGCAGTTACTCGATCGGGGGCGAGCAGTTCTTC
CDR3: CASSYSIGGEQFF

J: TRBJ2-6
V: TRBV28
D: TRBD2
size: NA
DNA: TGTGCCAGCAGTGAGCGGACTAGATCCCTCTCTGGGGCCAACGTCCTGACTTTC
CDR3: CASSERTRSLSGANVLTF

J: TRBJ2-2
V: TRBV19
D: TRBD2
size: NA
DNA: TGTGCCAGTAGTCCCCGACTAGCGGGAGGGGGGGAGCTGTTTTTT
CDR3: CASSPRLAGGGELFF

J: TRBJ1-4
V: TRBV20-1
D: NA
size: NA
DNA: TGCAGTGCTGGTCCAGATGAAAAACTGTTTTTT
CDR3: CSAGPDEKLFF

J: TRBJ2-1
V: TRBV2
D: NA
size: NA
DNA: TGTGCCAGCAGTGCACTAGCCTCCCACAATGAGCAGTTCTTC
CDR3: CASSALASHNEQFF

J: TRBJ1-3
V: TRBV7-9
D: NA
size: NA
DNA: TGTGCCAGCAGCTTAGAAGGGGTGTCTGGAAACACCATATATTTT
CDR3: CASSLEGVSGNTIYF

J: TRBJ2-5
V: TRBV7-2
D: TRBD2
size: NA
DNA: TGTGCCAGCAGCTTAGGGACTAGCGAGACCCAGTACTTC
CDR3: CASSLGTSETQYF

J: TRBJ1-1
V: TRBV6-6
D: NA
size: NA
DNA: TGTGCCACCACCCAGGGGACTGAAGCTTTCTTT
CDR3: CATTQGTEAFF

J: TRBJ1-3
V: TRBV6-6
D: NA
size: few
DNA: TGTGCCAGCACCCTGGGGGGAAACACCATATATTTT
CDR3: CASTLGGNTIYF

J: TRBJ1-5
V: TRBV27
D: NA
size: few
DNA: TGTGCCAGCAGAAGGGGCGAGGGTGGTTCGAGCAATCAGCCCCAGCATTTT
CDR3: CASRRGEGGSSNQPQHF

J: TRBJ1-5
V: TRBV6-1
D: NA
size: NA
DNA: TGTGCCAGCACCCCGCAGGTCGGCAATCAGCCCCAGCATTTT
CDR3: CASTPQVGNQPQHF

J: TRBJ2-3
V: TRBV18
D: TRBD2
size: NA
DNA: TGTGCCAGCTCCGGGACTAGCGTTGAAGATACGCAGTATTTT
CDR3: CASSGTSVEDTQYF

J: TRBJ1-5
V: TRBV6-1
D: NA
size: NA
DNA: TGTGCCAGCAGTGAAGCGTTGGGTCAGCCCCAGCATTTT
CDR3: CASSEALGQPQHF